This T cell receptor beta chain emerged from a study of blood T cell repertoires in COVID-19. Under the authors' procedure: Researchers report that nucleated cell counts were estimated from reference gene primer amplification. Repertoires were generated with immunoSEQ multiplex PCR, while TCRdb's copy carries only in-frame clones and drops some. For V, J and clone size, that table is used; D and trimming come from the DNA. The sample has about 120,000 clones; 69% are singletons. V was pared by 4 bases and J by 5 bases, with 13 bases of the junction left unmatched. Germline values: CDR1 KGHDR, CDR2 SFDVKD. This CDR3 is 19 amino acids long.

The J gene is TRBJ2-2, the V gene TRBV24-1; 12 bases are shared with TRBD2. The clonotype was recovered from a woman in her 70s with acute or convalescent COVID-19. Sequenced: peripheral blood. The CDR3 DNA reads TGTGCCACCAGTGACACAGGACTAGCGGGGAAAGCCGGAACCGGGGAGCTGTTTTTT. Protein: CATSDTGLAGKAGTGELFF.